The rows below give T cell receptor beta chains drawn from one sample of a study of blood T cell repertoires in COVID-19. TCRdb's copy holds only in-frame clones and misses some; the assay was immunoSEQ multiplex PCR. The sample carries some 190,000 clones, around nine tenths recorded once. Sample: peripheral blood. The receptors were sampled from a man younger than 45 with acute or convalescent COVID-19. The CDR3 runs from the conserved cysteine through the conserved F or W. Clone size is not always given. Where it is, it says once, few, many or a class for expanded clones.

>TRBV12-3/TRBV12-4|TRBJ2-5|-
CASRLQQETQYF
>TRBV28|TRBJ2-7|-
CASRISVSYEQYF
>TRBV4-2|TRBJ2-7|-
CASSPRRDTANYEQYF
>TRBV9|TRBJ1-3|-
CASSAASSGNTIYF
>TRBV2|TRBJ1-1|-
CASRLREISRAEAFF
>TRBV6-4|TRBJ1-6|-
CASRRQGDSPLHF
>TRBV19|TRBJ1-5|-
CASSIKIGTGVSNQPQHF
>TRBV11-2|TRBJ2-3|-
CASSGSSGGAIGTDTQYF
>TRBV9|TRBJ2-1|few
CASSVLAGGFSEQFF
>TRBV18|TRBJ2-7|few
CASSPRLGHSYEQYF
>TRBV10-3|TRBJ2-1|-
CAISGGGTTPGHWDNEQFF
>TRBV30|TRBJ1-6|-
CAWGGAGYSYNSPLHF
>TRBV18|TRBJ1-3|-
CASSPGFSGNTIYF
>TRBV7-8|TRBJ2-4|-
CASSQGQGSSNIQYF
>TRBV7-7|TRBJ2-5|-
CASSRNRGRAETQYF
>TRBV21-1|TRBJ2-1|-
CASSKEVSGSLEQFF
>TRBV4-1|TRBJ1-3|once
CASSQVPGYSGNTIYF
>TRBV7-2|TRBJ2-3|-
CASSLQSGGSGADTQYF
>TRBV1|TRBJ2-7|-
CTSEGALCPPAKRLAGPLQYF
>TRBV7-2|TRBJ1-2|-
CASSLEGSQRDGYTF
>TRBV4-1|TRBJ1-1|-
CASSHYKGGLNTEAFF
>TRBV27|TRBJ2-3|-
CASSQREGDTQYF
>TRBV3-1/TRBV3-2|TRBJ2-1|-
CASSQLYNEQFF
>TRBV18|TRBJ1-5|-
CASSLGRGGGQPQHF
>TRBV28|TRBJ1-6|-
CASSLQTRSPLHF
>TRBV25-1|TRBJ2-5|many
CASSDPVLAGETQYF
>TRBV7-9|TRBJ2-7|-
CASSSWGREDNEQYF
>TRBV4-1|TRBJ1-3|few
CASSPIWDISSGNTIYF
>TRBV5-5|TRBJ1-5|few
CASSLSGDQPQHF
>TRBV5-4|TRBJ1-2|-
CASSLVRDRYNYGYTF
>TRBV3-1/TRBV3-2|TRBJ2-7|once
CASSPRLAGPSSYEQYF
>TRBV11-3|TRBJ2-1|-
CASSFSGYNEQFF
>TRBV6-1|TRBJ2-1|few
CASSGGLAGFLGNEQFF
>TRBV2|TRBJ1-5|few
CASSDEGGKPQHF
>TRBV2|TRBJ1-5|-
CASGDRVGNQPQHF